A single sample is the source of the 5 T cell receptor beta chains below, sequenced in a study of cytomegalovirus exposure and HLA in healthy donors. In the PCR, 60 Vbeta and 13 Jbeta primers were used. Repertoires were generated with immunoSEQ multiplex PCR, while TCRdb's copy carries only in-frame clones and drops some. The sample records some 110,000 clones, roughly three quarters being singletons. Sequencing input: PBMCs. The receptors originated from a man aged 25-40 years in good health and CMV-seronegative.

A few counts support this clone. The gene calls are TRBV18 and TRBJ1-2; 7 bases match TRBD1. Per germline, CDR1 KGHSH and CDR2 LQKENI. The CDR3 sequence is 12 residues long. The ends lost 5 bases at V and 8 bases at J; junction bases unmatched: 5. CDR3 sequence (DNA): TGTGCCAGCTCAGTGACAGGGCCCGGCTACACCTTC. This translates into CASSVTGPGYTF.

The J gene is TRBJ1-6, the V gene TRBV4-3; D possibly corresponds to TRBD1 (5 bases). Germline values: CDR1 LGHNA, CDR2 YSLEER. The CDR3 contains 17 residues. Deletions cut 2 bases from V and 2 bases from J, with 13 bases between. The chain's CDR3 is CASSQSGGEPYNSPLHF. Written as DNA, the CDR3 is TGCGCCAGCAGCCAAAGCGGGGGGGAACCCTATAATTCACCCCTCCACTTT.

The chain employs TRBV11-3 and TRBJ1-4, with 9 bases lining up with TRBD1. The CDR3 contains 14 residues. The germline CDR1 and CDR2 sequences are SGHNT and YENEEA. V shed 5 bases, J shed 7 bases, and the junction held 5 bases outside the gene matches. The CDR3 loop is CASSQDRGREKLFF. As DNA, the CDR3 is TGTGCCAGCAGCCAGGACAGGGGACGTGAAAAACTGTTTTTT.

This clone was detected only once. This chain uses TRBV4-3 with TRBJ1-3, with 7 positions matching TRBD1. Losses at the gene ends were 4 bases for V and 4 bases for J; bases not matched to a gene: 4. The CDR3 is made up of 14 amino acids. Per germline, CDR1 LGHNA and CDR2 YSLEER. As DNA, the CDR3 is TGCGCCAGCAGCCTGACAGGGTCCGGAAACACCATATATTTT. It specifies CASSLTGSGNTIYF.

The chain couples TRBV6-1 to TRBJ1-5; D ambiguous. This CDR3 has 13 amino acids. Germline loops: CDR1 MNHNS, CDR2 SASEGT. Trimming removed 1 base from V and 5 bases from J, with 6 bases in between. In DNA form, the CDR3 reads TGTGCCAGCAGTGAAGGGGCCCATCAGCCCCAGCATTTT. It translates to CASSEGAHQPQHF.